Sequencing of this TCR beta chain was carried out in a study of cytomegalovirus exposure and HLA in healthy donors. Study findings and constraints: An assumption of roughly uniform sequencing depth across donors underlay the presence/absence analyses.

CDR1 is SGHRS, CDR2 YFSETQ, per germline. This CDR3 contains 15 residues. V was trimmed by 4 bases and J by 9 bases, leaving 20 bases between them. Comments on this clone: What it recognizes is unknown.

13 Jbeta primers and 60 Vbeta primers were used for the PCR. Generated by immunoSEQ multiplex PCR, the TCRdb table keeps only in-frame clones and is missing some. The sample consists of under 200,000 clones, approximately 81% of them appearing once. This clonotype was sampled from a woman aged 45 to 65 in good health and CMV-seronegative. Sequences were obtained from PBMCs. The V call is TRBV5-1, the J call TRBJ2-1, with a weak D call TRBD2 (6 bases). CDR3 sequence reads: CASSTLSGASGEQFF. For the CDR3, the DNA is TGCGCCAGCAGCACCCTGTCGGGAGCTTCGGGTGAGCAGTTCTTC.